Shown below are 29 T cell receptor beta chains from a single sample sequenced in a study of CD8 T cells in ankylosing spondylitis. MiXCR, run by TCRdb on the 5' RACE reads, gives a single entry per CDR3 protein. Here the sample spans 150,000 to 200,000 distinct CDR3 sequences, approximately 10% being singletons. Sequencing was carried out using blood, either unsorted or a sorted T cell fraction (not recorded which). The receptors shown here come from a male donor with ankylosing spondylitis or in good health (not recorded which).

This clonotype was seen many times. The genes are TRBV5-5 and TRBJ1-5; TRBD1 matches at 9 bases. V shed 0 bases and J 6 bases; nucleotides not matched to a gene: 7. This CDR3 comprises 16 residues. The germline V gene has CDR1 SGHKS and CDR2 YYEKEE (reference sequence). The CDR3 DNA is TGTGCCAGCAGCTTGGGATCGACAGGGGGAATTCAGCCCCAGCATTTT. It translates to CASSLGSTGGIQPQHF.

This clonotype was counted many times. The genes are TRBV3-1 and TRBJ2-1; TRBD2 aligns across 7 bases. This CDR3 region has 14 residues. Germline assignment: CDR1 LGHDT and CDR2 YNNKEL (reference sequence). V lost 5 bases, J lost 13 bases, and 14 bases stayed unmatched. CDR3 amino acids: CASSTQGGTKSQFF. The CDR3 DNA sequence: TGTGCCAGCAGCACCCAGGGCGGGACTAAGAGTCAGTTCTTC.

This clonotype has ten or more counts. This sequence joins TRBV12-3 or TRBV12-4 and TRBJ2-7; possible D gene TRBD1, 5 bases. The V and J ends lost 6 bases and 2 bases respectively, with 17 bases between them. This CDR3 contains 15 residues. CDR3 bases: TGTGCCAGCAGCCTCGGCCAGGGAAGAGCCTACGAGCAGTACTTC. It codes for CASSLGQGRAYEQYF.

This clonotype has just a few counts. The CDR3 bases are TGTGCCAGCAGCTTAGCAGGGGGCGATACCTATGGCTACACCTTC. Its protein is CASSLAGGDTYGYTF. This chain connects TRBV7-2 to TRBJ1-2; 7 nucleotides agree with TRBD1. CDR3 length: 15 residues. Per germline, CDR1 SGHTA and CDR2 FQGNSA. V dropped 0 bases and J dropped 4; count of bases not matched to a gene: 5.

This clonotype was found many times. The chain has TRBV5-1 and TRBJ1-1; D may be TRBD1 (5 bases). V dropped 4 bases and J dropped 2 bases, with 12 bases sitting between them. Germline V gives CDR1 SGHRS, CDR2 YFSETQ. The CDR3 length is 14 residues. Here the CDR3 reads CASSQRGRNTEAFF. CDR3 nucleotide sequence: TGCGCCAGCAGCCAAAGGGGCCGAAACACTGAAGCTTTCTTT.

This clonotype was picked up many times. The chain has TRBV28 and TRBJ2-3; D unclear. The V end lost 6 bases, the J end lost 5 bases, and 6 bases lay between the germline ends. Per the germline V gene, CDR1 is MDHEN and CDR2 is SYDVKM. CDR3 length: 11 residues. The CDR3 loop reads CASSYIDTQYF. CDR3 nucleotide sequence: TGTGCCAGCAGCTATATAGATACGCAGTATTTT.

This clonotype was counted ten times or more. J is TRBJ1-2 and V is TRBV29-1; no firm D call. V lost 5 bases and J 8 bases, leaving 15 bases between the germline ends. The V gene's germline CDR1 is SQVTM and CDR2 ANQGSEA. This CDR3 spans 12 amino acids. DNA of the CDR3: TGCAGCGTTTCTGCGGGGTCCTACGGCTACACCTTC. Protein: CSVSAGSYGYTF.

This clonotype was picked up many times. The rearrangement uses TRBV9 and TRBJ1-1; 7 nucleotides align to TRBD1. The length of the CDR3 is 15 residues. The V segment lost 4 bases and the J segment 1 base; nucleotides outside the gene matches: 7. Germline CDR1 reads SGDLS; CDR2 reads YYNGEE. CDR3 protein: CASSLQGQPNTEAFF. In DNA form, the CDR3 reads TGTGCCAGCAGCCTTCAGGGACAGCCGAACACTGAAGCTTTCTTT. Variable domain in full (rest from reference TRBV9 and TRBJ1-1): DSGVTQTPKHLITATGQRVTLRCSPRSGDLSVYWYQQSLDQGLQFLIQYYNGEERAKGNILERFSAQQFPDLHSELNLSSLELGDSALYFCASSLQGQPNTEAFFGQGTRLTVV.

This clonotype was observed many times. The rearrangement joins TRBV27 to TRBJ2-1; TRBD1 or TRBD2 may be the D gene (5 bases each). The CDR3 sequence is 14 residues long. CDR1 MNHEY and CDR2 SMNVEV come from the germline V gene (reference sequence). V lost 6 bases and J 5 bases, leaving 14 bases between the germline ends. CDR3 sequence: CASREGRGHNEQFF. CDR3 nucleotides: TGTGCCAGCAGGGAAGGCCGGGGACACAATGAGCAGTTCTTC.

The sample holds many counts of this clonotype. This chain links TRBV12-3 or TRBV12-4 with TRBJ1-2; possibly TRBD1 for D (6 bases). V was pared by 4 bases and J by 7 bases, with 13 bases between. The CDR3 spans 13 residues. The CDR3 DNA follows: TGTGCCAGCAGTTGGCGTCAGGGGAGTGGCTACACCTTC. Translation gives CASSWRQGSGYTF.

As concerns this clonotype: One end of the junction fails to match germline, which may point to a read error. The CDR3 protein is CASSLAQGVATEAFF. CDR3 DNA: TGTGCCAGCAGCCTAGCACAGGGGGTGGCCACTGAAGCTTTCTTT. The rearrangement joins TRBV7-9 to TRBJ1-1; TRBD1 matches 8 bases. The CDR3 is made up of 15 amino acids. CDR1 is SEHNR and CDR2 is FQNEAQ in the germline V gene (reference sequence). The entire variable domain, with the rest obtained from reference TRBV7-9 and TRBJ1-1, is as follows: DTGVSQNPRHKITKRGQNVTFRCDPISEHNRLYWYRQTLGQGPEFLTYFQNEAQLEKSRLLSDRFSAERPKGSFSTLEIQRTEQGDSAMYLCASSLAQGVATEAFFGQGTRLTVV.

The chain carries TRBV6-5 and TRBJ2-2; a weak D match, TRBD1 (5 bases). Per the germline V gene, CDR1 is MNHEY and CDR2 is SVGAGI. The CDR3 is made up of 14 amino acids. V was shortened by 1 base and J by 6 bases, with 9 bases between the two germline ends. This CDR3 reads CASSYLPGSGELFF. For the CDR3, the DNA is TGTGCCAGCAGTTACTTACCAGGGTCCGGGGAGCTGTTTTTT.

This clonotype was seen ten or more times. The chain combines TRBV7-2 with TRBJ1-1, with D perhaps matching TRBD1 (5 bases). CDR1 and CDR2 (germline): SGHTA, FQGNSA. The CDR3 extends over 15 amino acids. Deletions cut 3 bases from V and 0 bases from J, with 11 bases between. The CDR3 region has the DNA TGTGCCAGCAGCTTGGGGACGGGGTTGAACACTGAAGCTTTCTTT. It yields the protein CASSLGTGLNTEAFF.

This clonotype was counted ten times or more. J is TRBJ2-3 and V is TRBV10-1; 14 positions agree with TRBD2. V was clipped by 2 bases and J by 5 bases; unmatched bases: 0. The CDR3 is 15 amino acids. The germline gives CDR1 WNHNN, CDR2 SYGVQD (reference sequence). Written as DNA, the CDR3 is TGCGCCAGCAGTGAGGGGACTAGCGGGAGAGATACGCAGTATTTT. Residues: CASSEGTSGRDTQYF.

This clonotype appeared many times. This sequence joins TRBV7-2 and TRBJ2-6; no clear D gene. Between the trimmed V and J ends, which lost 5 bases and 0 bases, there was a span of 14 bases. Looked up from germline, CDR1 is SGHTA and CDR2 is FQGNSA. The CDR3 is 17 residues long. CDR3 sequence (DNA): TGTGCCAGCAGCCTGTCTCTCAGTGTCTCTGGGGCCAACGTCCTGACTTTC. Its translation: CASSLSLSVSGANVLTF.

The chain uses TRBV3-1 and TRBJ2-3; the match to TRBD2 covers 7 bases. The CDR3 has 17 residues. V shed 10 bases, J shed 0 bases, and the junction held 16 bases outside the gene matches. The V gene's germline CDR1 is LGHDT and CDR2 YNNKEL (reference sequence). CDR3 in amino acids: CATCQYASGTSTDTQYF. The DNA of the CDR3 is TGTGCCACCTGCCAGTATGCTAGCGGAACTAGCACAGATACGCAGTATTTT.

As for this clonotype: This may stem from a read error, because a much larger clone lies one nucleotide away. The chain uses TRBV7-2 and TRBJ2-7; D is unresolved. Germline lookup yields CDR1 SGHTA and CDR2 FQGNSA. This CDR3 spans 13 amino acids. In nucleotides, the CDR3 is TGTGCCAACAGCTTAGTTCAGGTGTACGAGCAGTACTTC. This sequence encodes CANSLVQVYEQYF.

This clonotype has a count of ten or more. V gene TRBV5-1 combines with J gene TRBJ2-2; 7 nucleotides agree with TRBD2. The V and J ends lost 4 bases and 5 bases, in that order; junction bases with no gene match: 8. Germline CDR1 reads SGHRS; CDR2 reads YFSETQ. This CDR3 is 15 amino acids long. The chain's CDR3 is CASSPGGSRTGELFF. In DNA, the CDR3 is TGCGCCAGCAGCCCGGGGGGTTCTCGGACCGGGGAGCTGTTTTTT.

This sequence joins TRBV7-8 and TRBJ2-7; tentatively, D is TRBD1 (5 bases). The germline V gene has CDR1 SGHVS and CDR2 FQNEAQ. Trimming stripped 0 bases from V and 3 bases from J, with 9 bases between. The CDR3 consists of 14 residues. CDR3 coding DNA: TGTGCCAGCAGCTTAGCCGGCAGGGTCTACGAGCAGTACTTC. Encoded protein: CASSLAGRVYEQYF.

This clonotype was observed at least ten times. The J gene is TRBJ2-1, the V gene TRBV20-1; TRBD2 agrees at 9 bases. Trimming removed 2 bases from V and 7 bases from J; junction bases left unmatched: 12. The CDR3 consists of 16 residues. Germline V gene data show CDR1 as DFQATT and CDR2 as SNEGSKA (reference sequence). The CDR3: CSARSNAGGPRNEQFF. CDR3 DNA sequence: TGCAGTGCTAGATCCAATGCGGGAGGGCCTAGGAATGAGCAGTTCTTC.

This clonotype was observed at least ten times. In nucleotides, the CDR3 is TGTGCCAGCACTAGCACCAATGAGCAGTTCTTC. Its protein is CASTSTNEQFF. The chain carries TRBV28 and TRBJ2-1, with D tentatively TRBD2 (5 bases). Germline V gene data show CDR1 as MDHEN and CDR2 as SYDVKM. The CDR3 extends over 11 amino acids. Deletions cut 7 bases from V and 6 bases from J, with 7 bases between.

To note about this clonotype: Sequence at one end of the junction differs from germline and may be a read error. This sequence joins TRBV7-2 and TRBJ2-5, with a tentative D call TRBD1 (5 bases). Germline V lookup: CDR1 SGHTA, CDR2 FQGNSA. The CDR3 has 14 amino acids. The CDR3 reads CVSSPPPGRETQYF. The CDR3 DNA sequence: TGTGTCAGCAGCCCCCCCCCAGGGCGTGAGACCCAGTACTTC.

The table lists this clonotype with many counts. V usage is TRBV18 and J usage is TRBJ2-7; 11 positions agree with TRBD1. This CDR3 comprises 16 residues. The germline V gene has CDR1 KGHSH and CDR2 LQKENI. Unmatched junction bases numbered 5, after V lost 3 bases and J lost 1 base. CDR3 bases: TGTGCCAGCTCACCTGAAGGGACAGGGGGATCCTACGAGCAGTACTTC. Translated: CASSPEGTGGSYEQYF. The whole variable domain, remainder taken from reference TRBV18 and TRBJ2-7, is NAGVMQNPRHLVRRRGQEARLRCSPMKGHSHVYWYRQLPEEGLKFMVYLQKENIIDESGMPKERFSAEFPKEGPSILRIQQVVRGDSAAYFCASSPEGTGGSYEQYFGPGTRLTVT.

This clonotype turned up a few times. The chain joins TRBV4-1 to TRBJ2-7; 7 bases are a match to TRBD2. The CDR3 runs 14 residues. The germline V gene encodes CDR1 MGHRA and CDR2 YSYEKL. Trimming removed 4 bases from V and 2 bases from J; junction bases left unmatched: 5. This CDR3 is CASSPPGLTYEQYF. The CDR3, as DNA: TGCGCCAGCAGCCCCCCGGGACTAACCTACGAGCAGTACTTC.

This clonotype was seen many times. The chain links TRBV20-1 to TRBJ2-7, with unresolved D. The CDR3 covers 11 residues. V was shortened by 3 bases and J by 6 bases, with 9 bases between the two germline ends. Germline lookup yields CDR1 DFQATT and CDR2 SNEGSKA (reference sequence). The chain's CDR3 is CSASGLTEQYF. Written as DNA, the CDR3 is TGCAGTGCTAGTGGGCTAACCGAGCAGTACTTC.

This clonotype has a count of ten or more. The chain has TRBV6-2 or TRBV6-3 and TRBJ2-5; unclear D gene. CDR1 is MNHEY and CDR2 is SVGEGT in the germline V gene. The CDR3 has 13 residues. The ends were cut back, 6 bases at V and 3 bases at J, with 11 bases in the middle. The CDR3 loop reads CASRVLIEETQYF. CDR3 in DNA: TGTGCCAGCAGGGTGTTAATCGAAGAGACCCAGTACTTC.

This clonotype has more than one count but fewer than ten. As DNA, the CDR3 is TGTGCCAGCAGCCCTAGACAGGGGGCAACTAATGAAAAACTGTTTTTT. This gives the protein CASSPRQGATNEKLFF. V usage is TRBV5-6 and J usage is TRBJ1-4; 9 bases align to TRBD1. Germline V gene sequence: CDR1 SGHDT, CDR2 YYEEEE. J lost 0 bases, V lost 4 bases, and 4 bases had no gene match. The CDR3 is 16 residues long. Drawing the rest from reference TRBV5-6 and TRBJ1-4, the complete variable domain is DAGVTQSPTHLIKTRGQQVTLRCSPKSGHDTVSWYQQALGQGPQFIFQYYEEEERQRGNFPDRFSGHQFPNYSSELNVNALLLGDSALYLCASSPRQGATNEKLFFGSGTQLSVL.

This clonotype was seen ten or more times. The rearrangement uses TRBV6-2 or TRBV6-3 and TRBJ1-1; TRBD1 matches 12 bases. Germline CDR1 is MNHEY and CDR2 is SVGEGT. This CDR3 comprises 16 residues. V shed 3 bases and J 3 bases; nucleotides not matched to a gene: 5. The CDR3 nucleotides are TGTGCCAGCAGTTATGGGACAGGGGGCGCCTACACTGAAGCTTTCTTT. Protein: CASSYGTGGAYTEAFF.

The chain joins TRBV20-1 to TRBJ2-4; D remains ambiguous. This CDR3 has 15 residues. V was clipped by 4 bases and J by 5 bases, with 18 bases between them. Germline lookup yields CDR1 DFQATT and CDR2 SNEGSKA (reference sequence). The CDR3 DNA reads TGCAGTGCTAAAAAGCCCAGCGCCAGTGAAAACATTCAGTACTTC. Translated: CSAKKPSASENIQYF.